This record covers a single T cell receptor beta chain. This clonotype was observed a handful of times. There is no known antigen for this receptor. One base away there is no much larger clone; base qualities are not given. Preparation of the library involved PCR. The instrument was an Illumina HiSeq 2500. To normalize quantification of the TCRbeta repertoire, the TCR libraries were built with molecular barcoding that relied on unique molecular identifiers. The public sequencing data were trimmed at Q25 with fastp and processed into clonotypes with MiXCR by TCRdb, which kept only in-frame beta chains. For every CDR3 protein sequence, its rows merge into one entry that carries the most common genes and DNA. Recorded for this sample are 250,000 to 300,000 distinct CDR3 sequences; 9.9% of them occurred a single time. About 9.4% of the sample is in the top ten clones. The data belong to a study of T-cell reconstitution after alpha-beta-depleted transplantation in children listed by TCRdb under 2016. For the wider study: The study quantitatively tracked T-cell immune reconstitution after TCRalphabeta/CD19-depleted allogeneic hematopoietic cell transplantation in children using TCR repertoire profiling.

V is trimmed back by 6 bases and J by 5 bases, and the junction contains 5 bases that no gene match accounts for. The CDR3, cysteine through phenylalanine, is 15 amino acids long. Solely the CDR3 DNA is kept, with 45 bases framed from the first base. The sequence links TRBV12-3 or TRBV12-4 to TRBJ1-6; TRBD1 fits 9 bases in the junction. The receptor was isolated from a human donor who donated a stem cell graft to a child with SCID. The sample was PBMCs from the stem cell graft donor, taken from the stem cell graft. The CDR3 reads CASRETGGNNSPLHF. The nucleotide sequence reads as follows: TGTGCCAGCAGGGAGACAGGGGGGAATAATTCACCCCTCCACTTT.